Sequencing of this TCR beta chain was carried out in a study of shared clonotypes between healthy human individuals. Only in-frame clones appear in the TCRdb table, and some are missing; sequencing was by immunoSEQ multiplex PCR. Here the sample spans roughly 490,000 clones, 70% to 85% being singletons. CDR3 size: 11 residues. V was shortened by 6 bases and J by 7 bases, with 12 bases between the two germline ends. Germline V CDR1 and CDR2: DFQATT, SNEGSKA (reference sequence). The chain uses TRBV20-1 and TRBJ1-2; D ambiguous. This clonotype was sampled from a woman aged 40 to 50 in good health. Some clones in this sample may be carry-over from other donors' samples. The sequencing input was PBMCs. This CDR3 is CSALRASGYTF. The CDR3 DNA follows: TGCAGTGCCCTCCGGGCCAGTGGCTACACCTTC.